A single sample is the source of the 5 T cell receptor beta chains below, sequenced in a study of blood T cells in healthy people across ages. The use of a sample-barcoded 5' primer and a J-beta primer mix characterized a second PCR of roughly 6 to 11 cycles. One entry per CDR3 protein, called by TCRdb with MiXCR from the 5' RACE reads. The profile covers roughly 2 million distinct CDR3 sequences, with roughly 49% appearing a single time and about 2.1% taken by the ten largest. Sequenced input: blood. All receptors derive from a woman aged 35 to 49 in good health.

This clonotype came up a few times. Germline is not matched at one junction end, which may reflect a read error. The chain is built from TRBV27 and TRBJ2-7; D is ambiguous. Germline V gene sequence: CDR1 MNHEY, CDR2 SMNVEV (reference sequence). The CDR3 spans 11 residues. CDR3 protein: CAGSKDLSKYF. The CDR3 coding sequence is TGTGCCGGCAGTAAGGACCTTTCTAAGTACTTC.

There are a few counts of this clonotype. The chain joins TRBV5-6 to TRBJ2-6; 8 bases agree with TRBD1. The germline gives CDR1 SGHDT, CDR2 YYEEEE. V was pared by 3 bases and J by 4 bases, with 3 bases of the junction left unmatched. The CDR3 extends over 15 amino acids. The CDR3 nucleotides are TGTGCCAGCAGCTCCTGGACAGGGGGGGCCAACGTCCTGACTTTC. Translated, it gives CASSSWTGGANVLTF.

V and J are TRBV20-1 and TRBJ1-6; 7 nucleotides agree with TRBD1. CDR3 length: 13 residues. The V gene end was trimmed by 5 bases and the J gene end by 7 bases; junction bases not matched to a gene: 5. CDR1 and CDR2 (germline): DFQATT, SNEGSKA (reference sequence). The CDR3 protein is CSADRERNSPLHF. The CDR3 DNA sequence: TGCAGTGCTGACAGGGAGCGGAATTCACCCCTCCACTTT.

The CDR3, as DNA: TGTGCCACCAGCAGAGGAGGACAGCTCCAATACGAGCAGTACTTC. Its translation: CATSRGGQLQYEQYF. The chain employs TRBV15 and TRBJ2-7, with D tentatively TRBD1 (6 bases). The CDR3 contains 15 residues. CDR1 is LNHNV and CDR2 is YYDKDF in the germline V gene (reference sequence). Trimming took 1 base from V and 4 from J, leaving 14 bases between them.

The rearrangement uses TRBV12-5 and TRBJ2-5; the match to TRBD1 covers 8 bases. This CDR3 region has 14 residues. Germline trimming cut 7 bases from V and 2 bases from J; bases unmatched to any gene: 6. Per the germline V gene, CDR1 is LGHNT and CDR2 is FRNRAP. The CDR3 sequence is CASARTGWQETQYF. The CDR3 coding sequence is TGTGCTAGTGCCAGGACAGGGTGGCAAGAGACCCAGTACTTC.